Presented here are 4 T cell receptor beta chains from one specimen sequenced in a study of CD8 T cells in Susac syndrome. Random hexamers served to reverse transcribe about 0.5 to 1 ug RNA. TCRdb redid the calling of the immunoSEQ multiplex PCR reads with MiXCR, one entry per CDR3 protein. Here the sample spans 150,000 to 200,000 distinct CDR3 sequences, roughly 92% being singletons. The sequenced material came from CD4+ T cells from PBMCs. All receptors come from a human donor with multiple sclerosis.

V and J are TRBV5-4 and TRBJ2-5; 7 nucleotides match TRBD1. In germline, CDR1 is SGHNT, CDR2 YYREEE (reference sequence). This CDR3 is 13 amino acids long. With V trimmed by 3 bases and J by 4 bases, 3 bases remained unmatched. The CDR3 region is CASSSQGTETQYF. CDR3 bases: TGTGCCAGCAGCTCACAGGGGACAGAGACCCAGTACTTC.

This clonotype has more than one count but fewer than ten. The chain employs TRBV5-1 and TRBJ2-7, with TRBD2 matching over 15 bases. Germline V CDR1 and CDR2: SGHRS, YFSETQ. Losses at the gene ends were 4 bases for V and 3 bases for J; bases not matched to a gene: 2. CDR3 length: 15 amino acids. CDR3 sequence reads: CASSTGLAGGYEQYF. The DNA for the CDR3 is TGCGCCAGCAGCACGGGACTAGCGGGGGGCTACGAGCAGTACTTC.

This clonotype was counted a few times. The chain links TRBV24-1 to TRBJ2-2, with D uncertain. Trimming pared 5 bases from V and 5 bases from J, leaving 8 bases between. This CDR3 has 13 residues. The germline CDR1 and CDR2 sequences are KGHDR and SFDVKD. CDR3 coding DNA: TGTGCCACCAGTGGAGTTAGGACCGGGGAGCTGTTTTTT. Its translation: CATSGVRTGELFF.

The DNA of the CDR3 is TGTGCCAGTAGGCCCGACAACCTCCCCTACAATGAGCAGTTCTTC. Translated, it gives CASRPDNLPYNEQFF. The V gene is TRBV19, the J gene TRBJ2-1; D unclear. Germline V gene lookup returns CDR1 LNHDA and CDR2 SQIVND (reference sequence). V shed 6 bases and J shed 2 bases, with 14 bases lying between them. The CDR3 covers 15 residues.